This TCR beta chain appears in the sequencing data of a study of OX40 agonist ivuxolimab in advanced cancers. Study background: Patients in dose escalation had liver, melanoma, kidney or head and neck cancers.

Trimming cost V 10 bases and J 3 bases; bases outside gene matches: 14. The CDR3 consists of 15 residues. From germline, CDR1 is SGHTA and CDR2 FQGNSA. Sequenced by immunoSEQ multiplex PCR; TCRdb stores in-frame clones only, minus some. Of around 65,000 clones in the sample, 70% to 90% were seen once. The rearrangement uses TRBV7-2 and TRBJ2-7, with 8 positions matching TRBD1. This TCR was sampled from an adult with an advanced solid tumor such as melanoma, head and neck, liver or kidney cancer. The sample in question was CD4+ or CD8+ T cells sorted from blood, obtained in a trial of the OX40 agonist ivuxolimab. CDR3 sequence reads: CATQPRDRTYYEQYF. Here the CDR3 DNA reads TGTGCCACCCAGCCCCGGGACAGGACATACTACGAGCAGTACTTC.